Below are 20 T cell receptor beta chains sequenced from a single sample in a study of shared clonotypes between healthy human individuals (dated by TCRdb to between 2020 and 2021). Library generation was performed with the immunoSEQ multiplex PCR assay. TCRdb holds this immuneACCESS table with in-frame rearrangements only. Some clones are missing; in checked studies, unresolved V genes explain under half, and the rest has no known cause. The table for this sample lists about 2.1 million clones; approximately 94% of them were counted only once. The ten largest clonotypes hold roughly 1.8% of the sample. CD8 naive samples consisted of CD45RO-negative cells that were positively selected for CCR7, yielding a CD45RA+CCR7+ population without TemRA cells. Sequenced input: naive CD8+ T cells from PBMCs. This sample's cell subset or site label indicates: CD45RA+CCR7+. Receptors originate from a man aged 18 to 30 in good health. Some clones in this sample may be carry-over from other donors' samples.

The chain joins TRBV7-6 to TRBJ1-5, with TRBD1 as a possible D gene (6 bases). V was trimmed by 5 bases and J by 5 bases, leaving 13 bases between them. There are 14 residues in the CDR3. CDR1 and CDR2 (germline): SGHVS, FNYEAQ. CDR3 sequence reads: CASSAGGADQPQHF. DNA for the CDR3: TGTGCCAGCAGCGCCGGGGGGGCTGATCAGCCCCAGCATTTT.

V usage is TRBV4-3 and J usage is TRBJ1-2, with 10 bases identical to TRBD1. V dropped 0 bases and J dropped 4; count of bases not matched to a gene: 11. CDR1 LGHNA and CDR2 YSLEER come from the germline V gene. The CDR3 extends over 18 amino acids. The CDR3 sequence is CASSQDRDRGEVAYGYTF. In DNA form, the CDR3 reads TGCGCCAGCAGCCAAGATCGGGACAGGGGAGAAGTGGCCTATGGCTACACCTTC.

The chain links TRBV5-4 to TRBJ2-7; 7 bases map to TRBD1. V dropped 3 bases and J dropped 4; count of bases not matched to a gene: 4. Germline values: CDR1 SGHNT, CDR2 YYREEE (reference sequence). The CDR3 has 13 amino acids. Here the CDR3 DNA reads TGTGCCAGCAGCTCAAACAGGGGTTACGAGCAGTACTTC. Translating gives CASSSNRGYEQYF.

The chain has TRBV5-1 and TRBJ2-7, with D possibly being TRBD1 or TRBD2 (6 bases each). Trimming cost V 3 bases and J 1 base, with 20 bases left between them. The germline gives CDR1 SGHRS, CDR2 YFSETQ. The CDR3 contains 17 residues. The CDR3 bases are TGCGCCAGCAGCTGGGGGGCCTGGGGAGTCCCTTCCTACGAGCAGTACTTC. Translated, it gives CASSWGAWGVPSYEQYF. Full variable domain (rest looked up from reference TRBV5-1 and TRBJ2-7): KAGVTQTPRYLIKTRGQQVTLSCSPISGHRSVSWYQQTPGQGLQFLFEYFSETQRNKGNFPGRFSGRQFSNSRSEMNVSTLELGDSALYLCASSWGAWGVPSYEQYFGPGTRLTVT.

J is TRBJ2-1 and V is TRBV19, with a possible D match to TRBD2 (5 bases). Trimming cost V 4 bases and J 8 bases, with 15 bases left between them. Germline-derived CDR1 and CDR2 are LNHDA and SQIVND (reference sequence). The CDR3 length is 14 residues. The CDR3 protein is CASSTSDPRDEQFF. DNA for the CDR3: TGTGCCAGTAGTACGTCGGACCCGAGGGATGAGCAGTTCTTC.

The chain has TRBV28 and TRBJ1-5, with 7 bases lining up with TRBD1. Germline V gives CDR1 MDHEN, CDR2 SYDVKM. The CDR3 is 15 amino acids. V lost 4 bases to trimming and J lost 4 bases; unmatched junction nucleotides: 7. DNA for the CDR3: TGTGCCAGCAGTTCTCAGGGGGTGCGGAATCAGCCCCAGCATTTT. This sequence encodes CASSSQGVRNQPQHF. Based on the CDR3 plus reference TRBV28 and TRBJ1-5, the full variable domain is DVKVTQSSRYLVKRTGEKVFLECVQDMDHENMFWYRQDPGLGLRLIYFSYDVKMKEKGDIPEGYSVSREKKERFSLILESASTNQTSMYLCASSSQGVRNQPQHFGDGTRLSIL.

V and J are TRBV30 and TRBJ2-7; D uncertain. CDR3 size: 14 residues. Germline V gene data show CDR1 as GTSNPN and CDR2 as SVGIG (reference sequence). V shed 2 bases and J shed 2 bases, with 13 bases lying between them. CDR3 DNA: TGTGCCTGGAGTCCCCGAGGCCCGGCCTACGAGCAGTACTTC. Encoded protein: CAWSPRGPAYEQYF.

V gene TRBV29-1 combines with J gene TRBJ2-7; TRBD1 matches at 9 bases. The CDR3 has 12 amino acids. V gave up 6 bases and J gave up 7 bases; unmatched junction bases: 7. CDR1 is SQVTM, CDR2 ANQGSEA, per germline. DNA of the CDR3: TGCAGCGTCGCTACAGGGGGCTGGGAGCAGTACTTC. This translates into CSVATGGWEQYF.

This chain joins TRBV7-9 and TRBJ2-1, with 12 positions matching TRBD2. This CDR3 is 15 amino acids long. Trimming cost V 5 bases and J 9 bases; bases outside gene matches: 8. Looked up from germline, CDR1 is SEHNR and CDR2 is FQNEAQ (reference sequence). The CDR3 nucleotides read TGTGCCAGCAGCCCGAGACTAGCGGGAGCCGGTGAGCAGTTCTTC. This gives the protein CASSPRLAGAGEQFF.

Only a few counts were recorded for this clone. This sample includes further DNA sequences coding for the same CDR3. The chain has TRBV7-9 and TRBJ2-5; the D gene is possibly TRBD2 (6 bases). The CDR3 extends over 13 amino acids. The V end lost 1 base, the J end lost 5 bases, and 8 bases lay between the germline ends. From germline, CDR1 is SEHNR and CDR2 FQNEAQ (reference sequence). The CDR3 sequence is CASSLVGRETQYF. The CDR3 nucleotides are TGTGCCAGCAGCTTAGTAGGGAGGGAGACCCAGTACTTC.

The rearrangement links TRBV14 to TRBJ2-7, with unresolved D. V shed 3 bases and J shed 3 bases, with 9 bases lying between them. From germline, CDR1 is SGHDN and CDR2 FVKESK. CDR3 length: 13 amino acids. The CDR3 DNA reads as TGTGCCAGCAGCCAGTCTTGGAACTACGAGCAGTACTTC. Translated: CASSQSWNYEQYF.

The chain has TRBV4-1 and TRBJ2-1, with D tentatively TRBD1 or TRBD2 (5 bases each). Germline assignment: CDR1 MGHRA and CDR2 YSYEKL. The CDR3 is made up of 16 amino acids. V lost 4 bases and J lost 3, with 16 bases in between. The CDR3 nucleotides are TGCGCCAGCAGCCCCCGCGCTGGGACGGGCTACAATGAGCAGTTCTTC. Protein sequence: CASSPRAGTGYNEQFF.

This clone has just one count. The J gene is TRBJ2-5, the V gene TRBV27; D is undetermined. With 6 bases removed from V and 5 bases from J, the gap between germline ends came to 13 bases. The CDR3 consists of 13 residues. CDR1 and CDR2 from the germline V gene are MNHEY and SMNVEV (reference sequence). DNA of the CDR3: TGTGCCAGCAGCATATCCCCCTCGGAGACCCAGTACTTC. Its translation: CASSISPSETQYF.

Points on this clone: This specimen includes other DNA sequences encoding the same CDR3. V is TRBV6-5 and J is TRBJ1-1, with a weak D call TRBD1 (5 bases). Germline assignment: CDR1 MNHEY and CDR2 SVGAGI. V was clipped by 2 bases and J by 4 bases, with 11 bases between them. The CDR3 runs to 14 residues. The CDR3, as DNA: TGTGCCAGCAGTTACCGGGGGGGAGGCACTGAAGCTTTCTTT. It codes for CASSYRGGGTEAFF.

This clone was recorded once. The J gene is TRBJ2-2, the V gene TRBV28; 7 bases match TRBD1. CDR3 size: 16 residues. From germline, CDR1 is MDHEN and CDR2 SYDVKM. Unmatched junction bases numbered 11, after V lost 5 bases and J lost 5 bases. The CDR3 protein is CASSPLTGSGTGELFF. In nucleotides, the CDR3 is TGTGCCAGCAGTCCTCTGACAGGGTCGGGAACCGGGGAGCTGTTTTTT.

The chain has TRBV28 and TRBJ2-1; TRBD2 matches 10 bases. The CDR3 is made up of 14 amino acids. CDR1 is MDHEN and CDR2 is SYDVKM in the germline V gene. This CDR3 reads CAWASGSPYNEQFF. The CDR3 nucleotides read TGTGCTTGGGCTAGCGGGAGCCCCTACAATGAGCAGTTCTTC.

This chain joins TRBV9 and TRBJ1-2; D not certain. The V gene lost 3 bases and the J gene lost 4 bases, with 13 bases spanning the gap. The CDR3 runs 14 residues. Germline-derived CDR1 and CDR2 are SGDLS and YYNGEE. CDR3 protein: CASSGESIFYGYTF. In nucleotides, the CDR3 is TGTGCCAGCAGCGGGGAGTCGATTTTCTATGGCTACACCTTC.

The chain is built from TRBV27 and TRBJ2-2, with a possible D match to TRBD1 (5 bases). Trimming pared 6 bases from V and 4 bases from J, leaving 15 bases between. Germline CDR1 and CDR2: MNHEY and SMNVEV (reference sequence). The CDR3 length is 15 residues. The CDR3 reads CASSKGALPTGELFF. CDR3 DNA: TGTGCCAGCAGCAAAGGGGCCTTACCCACCGGGGAGCTGTTTTTT.

The chain uses TRBV21-1 and TRBJ1-1. TRBV21-1 is deemed a pseudogene. This CDR3 is 12 amino acids long. This chain's CDR3 is CASREGRIGAFF. CDR3 nucleotide sequence: TGTGCCAGCAGGGAAGGGAGGATAGGGGCTTTCTTT.

This clone was seen a single time. The chain is built from TRBV9 and TRBJ1-2, with 7 bases fitting TRBD1. V was pared by 3 bases and J by 2 bases, with 4 bases of the junction left unmatched. This CDR3 region has 14 residues. Germline V gene sequence: CDR1 SGDLS, CDR2 YYNGEE. The CDR3 DNA reads TGTGCCAGCAGCGAAGAGACAGGGAACTATGGCTACACCTTC. This sequence encodes CASSEETGNYGYTF. The entire variable domain, with the rest obtained from reference TRBV9 and TRBJ1-2, is as follows: DSGVTQTPKHLITATGQRVTLRCSPRSGDLSVYWYQQSLDQGLQFLIQYYNGEERAKGNILERFSAQQFPDLHSELNLSSLELGDSALYFCASSEETGNYGYTFGSGTRLTVV.